This TCR beta chain originates from a study of T-cell reconstitution after alpha-beta-depleted transplantation in children. Study findings and constraints: Several hundred expanded graft clones reportedly supplied alpha-beta T cells about two months after transplant. Counts and diversity of T cells one year after transplant came mostly from newly produced T cells. For some patients, TCRbeta diversity was high at day 60 because of recipient T cells and thymic progenitors that survived.

Germline V gene sequence: CDR1 SGHDT, CDR2 YYEEEE. The CDR3 covers 12 residues. Trimming removed 4 bases from V and 8 bases from J; junction bases left unmatched: 2. Concerning this clonotype: The antigen remains undetermined.

For TCRbeta, the library was prepared with unique molecular identifiers. TCRdb called the PCR reads again in MiXCR, with one record for every CDR3 protein. The sample has fewer than 750,000 distinct CDR3 sequences, around 23% seen once; the top ten hold approximately 14%. This TCR was sampled from a boy under three years old who had a stem cell transplant for acute myeloid leukemia, so the T cells may come from the graft donor. The input for sequencing was PBMCs, mostly from graft donor cells, taken 360 days after TCRalphabeta/CD19-depleted stem cell transplant. The chain links TRBV5-6 to TRBJ2-1; 8 bases agree with TRBD1. The CDR3 DNA reads as TGTGCCAGCAGCCGACAGGGGTATGAGCAGTTCTTC. It yields the protein CASSRQGYEQFF.